This T cell receptor (beta chain) was captured by sequencing in a study of identical twins. Overall study findings and caveats: Cord blood's abundant beta clonotypes had fewer insertions, unlike memory repertoires. Those out-of-frame alpha sequences shared by twins showed an excess of low generation probability.

A single record per CDR3 protein comes from TCRdb applying MiXCR to the 5' RACE reads. The repertoire holds approximately 230,000 distinct CDR3 sequences, with over 5.5% as singletons. As to this clonotype: What it recognizes is unknown.

Germline-derived CDR1 and CDR2 are SNHLY and FYNNEI. With 3 bases removed from V and 10 bases from J, the gap between germline ends came to 15 bases. The CDR3 has 13 residues. The sample was also linked to a second study, of T cells expressing NK-cell markers. That investigation notes: Among the experiments, several used an anti-gamma-delta TCR antibody to restrict sorting to alpha-beta TCR T cells. NKG2C+ dominant clonotype frequencies in 6 or 7 donors were roughly 1.0-7.5% of CD8+ T cells.

The receptor was isolated from a woman under 30 in good health. The specimen sequenced was CD8+ T cells sorted from blood. V and J are TRBV2 and TRBJ1-1; D unresolved. The CDR3 loop is CASSDGLWLVAFF. The CDR3 coding sequence is TGTGCCAGCAGTGATGGGCTGTGGCTGGTAGCTTTCTTT.